The 17 T cell receptor beta chains below all came from one sample that was sequenced in a study of early T cells in non-severe SARS-CoV-2 infection. TCRdb re-called the 5' RACE reads with MiXCR, one entry per CDR3 protein. The sample lists tens of thousands of distinct CDR3 sequences; more than 9% were seen once. The specimen sequenced was whole blood. The source of these receptors is an adult who was a healthcare worker with PCR-confirmed SARS-CoV-2 infection or an uninfected control (not recorded which).

The chain has TRBV20-1 and TRBJ2-3, with D possibly TRBD1 on 6 matching bases. There are 15 residues in the CDR3. Trimming removed 1 base from V and 6 bases from J, with 17 bases in between. Germline lookup yields CDR1 DFQATT and CDR2 SNEGSKA (reference sequence). The CDR3 sequence: CSARVIGQSPDTQYF. As DNA, the CDR3 is TGCAGTGCTAGAGTTATCGGACAGTCTCCGGATACGCAGTATTTT.

This chain joins TRBV10-3 and TRBJ2-1; D is possibly TRBD2 (6 bases). The CDR3 has 14 amino acids. The germline V and J ends were trimmed by 6 bases and 4 bases, with 13 bases remaining between them. Germline-derived CDR1 and CDR2 are ENHRY and SYGVKD. DNA of the CDR3: TGTGCCATCAGCGGGGGTAGGGCATACAATGAGCAGTTCTTC. It yields the protein CAISGGRAYNEQFF.

This clonotype has just a few counts. This chain joins TRBV11-3 and TRBJ1-5; D uncertain. CDR1 is SGHNT, CDR2 YENEEA, per germline. The CDR3 covers 11 residues. Trimming pared 5 bases from V and 7 bases from J, leaving 6 bases between. The CDR3 DNA sequence: TGTGCCAGCAGCAGCGGGCAGCCCCAGCATTTT. It is translated as CASSSGQPQHF.

This clonotype was seen only a few times. V usage is TRBV5-1 and J usage is TRBJ2-7; 9 bases line up with TRBD1. CDR1 and CDR2 from the germline V gene are SGHRS and YFSETQ. With 3 bases clipped from V and 2 bases from J, the junction kept 6 bases outside the gene matches. This CDR3 spans 15 amino acids. The CDR3, as DNA: TGCGCCAGCAGCTCCGGGACAGGGTTGGCCTACGAGCAGTACTTC. Its translation: CASSSGTGLAYEQYF. Full variable domain (missing parts from reference TRBV5-1 and TRBJ2-7): KAGVTQTPRYLIKTRGQQVTLSCSPISGHRSVSWYQQTPGQGLQFLFEYFSETQRNKGNFPGRFSGRQFSNSRSEMNVSTLELGDSALYLCASSSGTGLAYEQYFGPGTRLTVT.

The J gene is TRBJ2-3, the V gene TRBV7-2; a possible D gene is TRBD1 (6 bases). The CDR3 is made up of 14 amino acids. CDR1 is SGHTA and CDR2 is FQGNSA in the germline V gene. Deletions cut 0 bases from V and 6 bases from J, with 10 bases between. CDR3 loop: CASSLAHRVDTQYF. CDR3 in DNA: TGTGCCAGCAGCTTAGCGCACAGGGTTGATACGCAGTATTTT. Full variable domain (rest looked up from reference TRBV7-2 and TRBJ2-3): GAGVSQSPSNKVTEKGKDVELRCDPISGHTALYWYRQSLGQGLEFLIYFQGNSAPDKSGLPSDRFSAERTGGSVSTLTIQRTQQEDSAVYLCASSLAHRVDTQYFGPGTRLTVL.

In DNA form, the CDR3 reads TGTGCCAGCAGCTTATCGGGGGCTGGTCCCTACACCTTC. Encoded protein: CASSLSGAGPYTF. The rearrangement links TRBV11-3 to TRBJ1-2; D perhaps matches TRBD1 (6 bases). This CDR3 is built from 13 residues. Germline lookup yields CDR1 SGHNT and CDR2 YENEEA. V was shortened by 2 bases and J by 10 bases, with 14 bases between the two germline ends.

This clonotype was counted only a few times. CDR3 DNA: TGTGCCAGCAGCCAGGGACAGGGGTACCTCGAGCAGTACTTC. Amino acid sequence: CASSQGQGYLEQYF. The V and J genes are TRBV7-2 and TRBJ2-7; 10 nucleotides agree with TRBD1. This CDR3 comprises 14 residues. V lost 5 bases to trimming and J lost 6 bases; unmatched junction nucleotides: 7. Germline-derived CDR1 and CDR2 are SGHTA and FQGNSA.

The rearrangement joins TRBV7-8 to TRBJ1-6, with D unresolved. Germline loops: CDR1 SGHVS, CDR2 FQNEAQ. The CDR3 contains 13 residues. V lost 1 base to trimming and J lost 7 bases, with 5 bases between them. The CDR3 spells CASSLVSNSPLHF. The CDR3 nucleotides are TGTGCCAGCAGCTTAGTATCAAATTCACCCCTCCACTTT.

This clonotype was counted at least ten times. The chain couples TRBV9 to TRBJ2-1; D possibly corresponds to TRBD2 (6 bases). CDR3 length: 14 amino acids. Germline V gene sequence: CDR1 SGDLS, CDR2 YYNGEE. Trimming shortened V by 4 bases and J by 7 bases, and 15 bases separated the two germline ends. DNA for the CDR3: TGTGCCAGCAGCCGAGGGAGGAGCGTGAATGAGCAGTTCTTC. Translating gives CASSRGRSVNEQFF.

This clonotype was detected a few times. The chain employs TRBV7-2 and TRBJ2-1; TRBD2 aligns across 10 bases. The CDR3 loop spans 15 amino acids. V gave up 1 base and J gave up 6 bases; unmatched junction bases: 3. Per the germline V gene, CDR1 is SGHTA and CDR2 is FQGNSA. The CDR3 reads CASSLVGTSANEQFF. CDR3 DNA: TGTGCCAGCAGCTTAGTGGGGACTAGCGCCAATGAGCAGTTCTTC.

The J gene is TRBJ2-3, the V gene TRBV7-2; D is unresolved. Germline CDR1 reads SGHTA; CDR2 reads FQGNSA. V was shortened by 6 bases and J by 5 bases, with 12 bases between the two germline ends. This CDR3 contains 13 residues. The CDR3 nucleotides are TGTGCCAGCAGTCGCCGGACGGGAGATACGCAGTATTTT. Translation: CASSRRTGDTQYF.

The rearrangement links TRBV7-2 to TRBJ2-5; 9 positions agree with TRBD2. CDR1 is SGHTA, CDR2 FQGNSA, per germline. The CDR3 runs to 14 residues. J was trimmed by 7 bases and V by 1 base; bases with no gene match: 4. CDR3 nucleotide sequence: TGTGCCAGCAGCTTAGGACTAGCGGTAGGGACCCAGTACTTC. Translated: CASSLGLAVGTQYF.

This clonotype was recorded a few times. This chain uses TRBV5-1 with TRBJ2-7, with D possibly matching TRBD2 (6 bases). This CDR3 has 14 residues. Between the trimmed V and J ends, which lost 0 bases and 3 bases, there was a span of 10 bases. Germline-derived CDR1 and CDR2 are SGHRS and YFSETQ. The CDR3 spells CASSLDSGDYEQYF. Here the CDR3 DNA reads TGCGCCAGCAGCTTGGATAGCGGAGACTACGAGCAGTACTTC.

The chain employs TRBV19 and TRBJ2-3; D unresolved. Deletions cut 5 bases from V and 0 bases from J, with 6 bases between. From germline, CDR1 is LNHDA and CDR2 SQIVND (reference sequence). The CDR3 runs 13 residues. CDR3 sequence reads: CASSGFSTDTQYF. CDR3 sequence (DNA): TGTGCCAGTAGTGGATTTAGCACAGATACGCAGTATTTT.

The chain couples TRBV6-5 to TRBJ2-3; D ambiguous. Trimming shortened V by 2 bases and J by 1 base, and 10 bases separated the two germline ends. Looked up from germline, CDR1 is MNHEY and CDR2 is SVGAGI. This CDR3 contains 15 residues. CDR3 bases: TGTGCCAGCAGTTACACAAGCCCTGGCACAGATACGCAGTATTTT. Translation: CASSYTSPGTDTQYF.

This clonotype was seen ten or more times. In nucleotides, the CDR3 is TGTGCCTGGAGCCCGACTAGCGACGGCAATGAGCAGTTCTTC. Protein product: CAWSPTSDGNEQFF. V gene TRBV30 combines with J gene TRBJ2-1; 8 bases are a match to TRBD2. Germline V gene lookup returns CDR1 GTSNPN and CDR2 SVGIG (reference sequence). CDR3 length: 14 amino acids. V shed 3 bases, J shed 6 bases, and the junction held 7 bases outside the gene matches.

This clonotype showed up just a few times. The J gene is TRBJ2-1, the V gene TRBV6-2 or TRBV6-3, with D tentatively TRBD1 (5 bases). This CDR3 is 12 amino acids long. The V gene lost 1 base and the J gene lost 14 bases, with 12 bases spanning the gap. Germline-derived CDR1 and CDR2 are MNHEY and SVGEGT. The DNA for the CDR3 is TGTGCCAGCAGTTACTTGGACACAGGAGAGTTCTTC. It specifies CASSYLDTGEFF.